A selection of T cell receptor beta chains follows, all from one sample in a study of T cell responses to AZD1222 COVID-19 vaccine. Sequencing used immunoSEQ multiplex PCR; TCRdb keeps in-frame clones, though not all of them. Here the sample spans about 84,000 clones, 87% being singletons. The specimen comprised peripheral blood, sampled on day 0 of AZD1222 vaccination. These receptors were taken from an adult in good health. Both conserved end residues are part of each CDR3. The order of the fields is J gene, V gene, clone size, D gene, CDR3 protein, CDR3 DNA. A D gene is named only where the DNA matches it firmly. Clone size is stated in some rows and not others, as once, few, many or a class when expanded.

J gene: TRBJ1-1
V gene: TRBV7-9
clone size: -
D gene: -
CDR3 protein: CASSLGVLNTEAFF
CDR3 DNA: TGTGCCAGCAGCTTAGGAGTCCTGAACACTGAAGCTTTCTTT

J gene: TRBJ1-4
V gene: TRBV18
clone size: -
D gene: -
CDR3 protein: CASSPSSSLGANEKLFF
CDR3 DNA: TGTGCCAGCTCACCGTCCTCCTCCCTGGGGGCTAATGAAAAACTGTTTTTT

J gene: TRBJ2-5
V gene: TRBV19
clone size: -
D gene: TRBD2
CDR3 protein: CASKDGRAPETQYF
CDR3 DNA: TGTGCCAGTAAGGACGGGAGGGCTCCAGAGACCCAGTACTTC

J gene: TRBJ1-2
V gene: TRBV29-1
clone size: -
D gene: -
CDR3 protein: CSVEEQGWRNGYTF
CDR3 DNA: TGCAGCGTTGAAGAACAGGGTTGGAGGAATGGCTACACCTTC

J gene: TRBJ1-5
V gene: TRBV18
clone size: -
D gene: -
CDR3 protein: CASSPQGIIEQPQHF
CDR3 DNA: TGTGCCAGCTCACCACAGGGAATAATAGAGCAGCCCCAGCATTTT

J gene: TRBJ1-6
V gene: TRBV12-3/TRBV12-4
clone size: -
D gene: -
CDR3 protein: CASSTLGSPLHF
CDR3 DNA: TGTGCCAGCAGCACCCTAGGGTCACCCCTCCACTTT

J gene: TRBJ2-7
V gene: TRBV6-5
clone size: -
D gene: TRBD1
CDR3 protein: CASRRDRGHEQYF
CDR3 DNA: TGTGCCAGCAGACGGGACAGGGGACACGAGCAGTACTTC

J gene: TRBJ1-4
V gene: TRBV19
clone size: -
D gene: TRBD1
CDR3 protein: CASSVTGGLSEKLFF
CDR3 DNA: TGTGCCAGTAGTGTGACAGGGGGCTTGAGTGAAAAACTGTTTTTT

J gene: TRBJ1-2
V gene: TRBV11-1
clone size: -
D gene: TRBD1
CDR3 protein: CASSFGQVDYGYTF
CDR3 DNA: TGTGCCAGCAGCTTCGGACAGGTTGACTATGGCTACACCTTC

J gene: TRBJ2-7
V gene: TRBV4-1
clone size: -
D gene: -
CDR3 protein: CASSHRELEEQYF
CDR3 DNA: TGCGCCAGCAGCCACCGGGAGCTTGAGGAGCAGTACTTC

J gene: TRBJ2-1
V gene: TRBV11-3
clone size: -
D gene: -
CDR3 protein: CASSLGANSPSEQFF
CDR3 DNA: TGTGCCAGCAGCTTAGGGGCCAACTCTCCCTCGGAGCAGTTCTTC

J gene: TRBJ2-2
V gene: TRBV7-3
clone size: -
D gene: -
CDR3 protein: CASSLRGEDGELFF
CDR3 DNA: TGTGCCAGCAGCTTAAGGGGGGAAGACGGGGAGCTGTTTTTT

J gene: TRBJ2-5
V gene: TRBV6-2/TRBV6-3
clone size: -
D gene: -
CDR3 protein: CASSPSFQETQYF
CDR3 DNA: TGTGCCAGCAGCCCTTCGTTCCAAGAGACCCAGTACTTC

J gene: TRBJ1-2
V gene: TRBV5-1
clone size: -
D gene: -
CDR3 protein: CASTDEGRGYTF
CDR3 DNA: TGCGCCAGCACGGATGAAGGGAGGGGCTACACCTTC

J gene: TRBJ2-7
V gene: TRBV2
clone size: few
D gene: -
CDR3 protein: CASSAFAGQYF
CDR3 DNA: TGTGCCAGCAGCGCCTTCGCAGGGCAGTACTTC

J gene: TRBJ1-1
V gene: TRBV4-1
clone size: -
D gene: -
CDR3 protein: CASSQEYLGDNEAFF
CDR3 DNA: TGCGCCAGCAGCCAAGAATATTTGGGGGACAATGAAGCTTTCTTT

J gene: TRBJ1-1
V gene: TRBV19
clone size: -
D gene: -
CDR3 protein: CASSIEGRAFF
CDR3 DNA: TGTGCCAGTAGTATAGAGGGTAGGGCTTTCTTT

J gene: TRBJ1-6
V gene: TRBV4-3
clone size: -
D gene: TRBD1
CDR3 protein: CASSQGQDNSPLHF
CDR3 DNA: TGCGCCAGCAGCCAGGGACAGGATAATTCACCCCTCCACTTT

J gene: TRBJ2-2
V gene: TRBV27
clone size: -
D gene: -
CDR3 protein: CASSLVLVGTGELFF
CDR3 DNA: TGTGCCAGCAGTTTAGTATTAGTTGGAACCGGGGAGCTGTTTTTT

J gene: TRBJ2-1
V gene: TRBV19
clone size: -
D gene: TRBD1
CDR3 protein: CASSPGQGPNEQFF
CDR3 DNA: TGTGCCAGTAGTCCGGGACAGGGGCCCAATGAGCAGTTCTTC

J gene: TRBJ2-1
V gene: TRBV30
clone size: -
D gene: TRBD2
CDR3 protein: CAWILAGYNEQFF
CDR3 DNA: TGTGCCTGGATACTAGCGGGATACAATGAGCAGTTCTTC

J gene: TRBJ1-4
V gene: TRBV19
clone size: -
D gene: -
CDR3 protein: CASRKGRANEKLFF
CDR3 DNA: TGTGCCAGTAGAAAGGGTCGGGCTAATGAAAAACTGTTTTTT

J gene: TRBJ1-2
V gene: TRBV7-9
clone size: -
D gene: -
CDR3 protein: CASSTSNYGYTF
CDR3 DNA: TGTGCCAGCAGCACGAGTAACTATGGCTACACCTTC

J gene: TRBJ1-1
V gene: TRBV27
clone size: -
D gene: TRBD1
CDR3 protein: CASKLAGTGWMNTEAFF
CDR3 DNA: TGTGCCAGCAAACTCGCCGGGACAGGGTGGATGAACACTGAAGCTTTCTTT

J gene: TRBJ1-4
V gene: TRBV18
clone size: -
D gene: TRBD1
CDR3 protein: CASGDRGQVNEKLFF
CDR3 DNA: TGTGCCAGCGGGGACAGGGGCCAGGTGAATGAAAAACTGTTTTTT

J gene: TRBJ1-5
V gene: TRBV5-6
clone size: -
D gene: TRBD1
CDR3 protein: CASSFQGAGNQPQHF
CDR3 DNA: TGTGCCAGCAGCTTCCAGGGGGCCGGCAATCAGCCCCAGCATTTT

J gene: TRBJ2-1
V gene: TRBV5-1
clone size: -
D gene: -
CDR3 protein: CASSLSVGYYNEQFF
CDR3 DNA: TGCGCCAGCAGCTTGTCTGTGGGATATTATAATGAGCAGTTCTTC

J gene: TRBJ1-5
V gene: TRBV7-8
clone size: -
D gene: TRBD1
CDR3 protein: CASSRSGTGYSNQPQHF
CDR3 DNA: TGTGCCAGCAGCAGATCCGGGACAGGGTATAGCAATCAGCCCCAGCATTTT

J gene: TRBJ1-1
V gene: TRBV13
clone size: -
D gene: -
CDR3 protein: CASSPRTGQEAFF
CDR3 DNA: TGTGCCAGCAGCCCCCGGACCGGACAGGAAGCTTTCTTT

J gene: TRBJ1-1
V gene: TRBV5-1
clone size: once
D gene: TRBD1
CDR3 protein: CASRTGGLNTEAFF
CDR3 DNA: TGCGCCAGCAGGACAGGGGGCTTGAACACTGAAGCTTTCTTT

J gene: TRBJ1-5
V gene: TRBV7-9
clone size: -
D gene: -
CDR3 protein: CASSLTGGRQPQHF
CDR3 DNA: TGTGCCAGCAGCTTAACCGGGGGGCGTCAGCCCCAGCATTTT

J gene: TRBJ1-2
V gene: TRBV12-3/TRBV12-4
clone size: once
D gene: -
CDR3 protein: CASRGTNYGYTF
CDR3 DNA: TGTGCCAGCCGGGGGACAAACTATGGCTACACCTTC

J gene: TRBJ1-1
V gene: TRBV9
clone size: once
D gene: -
CDR3 protein: CASSPRQYTEAFF
CDR3 DNA: TGTGCCAGCAGCCCGCGACAGTACACTGAAGCTTTCTTT

J gene: TRBJ2-3
V gene: TRBV18
clone size: -
D gene: -
CDR3 protein: CASSPEFETPGGTDTQYF
CDR3 DNA: TGTGCCAGCTCACCAGAATTCGAAACTCCGGGGGGCACAGATACGCAGTATTTT

J gene: TRBJ1-3
V gene: TRBV6-6
clone size: -
D gene: -
CDR3 protein: CASIRDADRPTIYF
CDR3 DNA: TGTGCCAGCATAAGGGACGCGGATCGCCCCACCATATATTTT

J gene: TRBJ1-1
V gene: TRBV29-1
clone size: -
D gene: -
CDR3 protein: CSVSAEAPKAFF
CDR3 DNA: TGCAGCGTTTCCGCGGAAGCCCCGAAAGCTTTCTTT

J gene: TRBJ2-7
V gene: TRBV11-1
clone size: -
D gene: -
CDR3 protein: CASSPPRDPYEQYF
CDR3 DNA: TGTGCCAGCAGCCCCCCCAGGGATCCCTACGAGCAGTACTTC

J gene: TRBJ2-4
V gene: TRBV19
clone size: -
D gene: -
CDR3 protein: CASLSAGAKNIQYF
CDR3 DNA: TGTGCCAGTCTATCGGCCGGAGCCAAAAACATTCAGTACTTC

J gene: TRBJ1-2
V gene: TRBV7-9
clone size: -
D gene: TRBD1
CDR3 protein: CASSTSTGDYGYTF
CDR3 DNA: TGTGCCAGCAGCACCTCGACAGGGGACTATGGCTACACCTTC

J gene: TRBJ1-2
V gene: TRBV13
clone size: -
D gene: -
CDR3 protein: CASRVYTTRPNYGYTF
CDR3 DNA: TGTGCCAGCAGGGTCTACACGACAAGGCCTAACTATGGCTACACCTTC

J gene: TRBJ1-1
V gene: TRBV7-9
clone size: -
D gene: -
CDR3 protein: CASSLWMNTEAFF
CDR3 DNA: TGTGCCAGCAGCCTCTGGATGAACACTGAAGCTTTCTTT

J gene: TRBJ2-1
V gene: TRBV5-5
clone size: -
D gene: TRBD2
CDR3 protein: CASSLQGTSGYNEQFF
CDR3 DNA: TGTGCCAGCAGCTTGCAAGGGACTAGCGGGTACAATGAGCAGTTCTTC

J gene: TRBJ1-2
V gene: TRBV19
clone size: -
D gene: -
CDR3 protein: CASRTANYGYTF
CDR3 DNA: TGTGCCAGTAGGACAGCTAACTATGGCTACACCTTC